Listed here are 26 T cell receptor beta chains from one sample, sequenced in a study of beta chain features in type 1 diabetes. No antigen has been assigned to these receptors. Study results and limitations: Moderate but significant shortening of TCRB CDR3s was recorded in all four CD4+ subsets from Type 1 diabetes patients.

Isolated RNA was reverse transcribed in full, so expressed TCRB transcripts were sequenced. Assay: immunoSEQ multiplex PCR; the TCRdb copy retains only in-frame clones and omits some. The data hold about 660,000 clones, with roughly 13% observed a single time. The sequencing sample was made of naive CD4+ T cells from blood. The receptors shown here come from a man in his late teens or twenties with type 1 diabetes.

The chain is built from TRBV29-1 and TRBJ2-2, with 8 nucleotides matching TRBD2. J lost 4 bases, V lost 6 bases, and 10 bases had no gene match. The length of the CDR3 is 15 residues. Germline V gives CDR1 SQVTM, CDR2 ANQGSEA. CDR3: CSVTQGGGITGELFF. The CDR3 DNA reads TGCAGCGTCACCCAGGGCGGGGGGATCACCGGGGAGCTGTTTTTT.

V usage is TRBV6-5 and J usage is TRBJ1-5, with D hard to call. V was clipped by 8 bases and J by 1 base, with 15 bases between them. This CDR3 comprises 15 residues. Germline CDR1 reads MNHEY; CDR2 reads SVGAGI. CDR3 nucleotide sequence: TGTGCCAGCCGAACCGGCAGGTTGAGCAATCAGCCCCAGCATTTT. This encodes CASRTGRLSNQPQHF.

This clone has only a few counts. This chain's CDR3 is CASKLAGGTDTQYF. In DNA form, the CDR3 reads TGTGCCAGCAAGTTAGCGGGAGGCACAGATACGCAGTATTTT. The chain combines TRBV7-3 with TRBJ2-3, with 9 bases fitting TRBD2. This CDR3 spans 14 amino acids. Trimming cost V 7 bases and J 1 base; bases outside gene matches: 3. CDR1 SGHTA and CDR2 FQGTGA come from the germline V gene.

A remark on this clone: One junction end disagrees with the germline gene, perhaps due to a read error. Other DNA variants within this sample encode the same CDR3. The V call is TRBV30, the J call TRBJ2-5, with D uncertain. The CDR3 totals 13 residues. Germline-derived CDR1 and CDR2 are GTSNPN and SVGIG (reference sequence). The DNA of the CDR3 is TGCGCCTGGAGTGTGGGAATCCAAGAGACCCAGTACTTC. Translating it yields CAWSVGIQETQYF. Filled out from reference TRBV30 and TRBJ2-5, the complete variable domain reads SQTIHQWPATLVQPVGSPLSLECTVEGTSNPNLYWYRQAAGRGLQLLFYSVGIGQISSEVPQNLSASRPQDRQFILSSKKLLLSDSGFYLCAWSVGIQETQYFGPGTRLLVL.

This clone has only a few counts. V and J are TRBV21-1 and TRBJ2-3; the table assigns TRBD2, which was not confirmed against the DNA. TRBV21-1 is noted as a pseudogene. This CDR3 is built from 15 residues. CDR3 region: CASRQLKGRPDGKYF. The CDR3 coding sequence is TGTGCCAGCAGACAATTAAAGGGGAGGCCAGACGGGAAGTATTTT.

This clone was counted between two and nine times. This chain links TRBV7-9 with TRBJ2-6; D is unclear. Germline loops: CDR1 SEHNR, CDR2 FQNEAQ (reference sequence). The CDR3 contains 15 residues. V lost 3 bases to trimming and J lost 0 bases, with 6 bases between them. CDR3 coding DNA: TGTGCCAGCAGCTTTTCGGGCTCTGGGGCCAACGTCCTGACTTTC. Protein sequence: CASSFSGSGANVLTF.

This clone showed up just a few times. The V gene is TRBV29-1, the J gene TRBJ2-5, with a tentative D call TRBD2 (5 bases). V was shortened by 5 bases and J by 1 base, with 20 bases between the two germline ends. The CDR3 totals 16 residues. The V gene's germline CDR1 is SQVTM and CDR2 ANQGSEA. CDR3 DNA sequence: TGCAGCGTTAAGGGTCTGGGGAATAGCGCCCAAGAGACCCAGTACTTC. Residues: CSVKGLGNSAQETQYF. Using reference TRBV29-1 and TRBJ2-5 for the parts outside the CDR3, the full variable domain is SAVISQKPSRDICQRGTSLTIQCQVDSQVTMMFWYRQQPGQSLTLIATANQGSEATYESGFVIDKFPISRPNLTFSTLTVSNMSPEDSSIYLCSVKGLGNSAQETQYFGPGTRLLVL.

This chain joins TRBV29-1 and TRBJ2-7; 8 bases line up with TRBD2. CDR1 and CDR2 from the germline V gene are SQVTM and ANQGSEA. The trim removed 7 bases at V and 2 bases at J, leaving 7 bases unmatched. This CDR3 has 13 residues. The DNA of the CDR3 is TGCAGCGCCTCCAGCGGGGGCACCTACGAGCAGTACTTC. Its translation is CSASSGGTYEQYF.

V gene TRBV14 combines with J gene TRBJ2-7; 7 bases align to TRBD1. Trimming cost V 1 base and J 2 bases; bases outside gene matches: 5. From germline, CDR1 is SGHDN and CDR2 FVKESK. CDR3 size: 15 residues. DNA for the CDR3: TGTGCCAGCAGCCAAGTCCAGGGGGTGACCTACGAGCAGTACTTC. This encodes CASSQVQGVTYEQYF.

The sample holds a few counts of this clone. V and J are TRBV28 and TRBJ1-1; D not resolved. This CDR3 region has 13 residues. V was shortened by 7 bases and J by 1 base, with 10 bases between the two germline ends. CDR1 is MDHEN and CDR2 is SYDVKM in the germline V gene. The CDR3 is CASTSRRNTEAFF. The CDR3 DNA is TGTGCCAGCACCTCGCGAAGGAACACTGAAGCTTTCTTT.

This chain links TRBV7-9 with TRBJ2-2; possible D gene TRBD2, 6 bases. From germline, CDR1 is SEHNR and CDR2 FQNEAQ (reference sequence). This CDR3 comprises 14 residues. The V and J ends lost 4 bases and 5 bases respectively, with 11 bases between them. The CDR3, as DNA: TGTGCCAGCAGCTCCTTCGCGGGAACCGGGGAGCTGTTTTTT. It translates to CASSSFAGTGELFF.

The genes are TRBV7-9 and TRBJ1-2; no firm D call. CDR1 is SEHNR, CDR2 FQNEAQ, per germline (reference sequence). V dropped 1 base and J dropped 0 bases, with 3 bases sitting between them. The CDR3 loop spans 13 amino acids. The CDR3 is CASSLVANYGYTF. CDR3 coding DNA: TGTGCCAGCAGCTTAGTTGCTAACTATGGCTACACCTTC.

This clone was seen a handful of times. The chain recombines TRBV30 with TRBJ2-3, with TRBD2 matching over 10 bases. There are 14 residues in the CDR3. The V gene's germline CDR1 is GTSNPN and CDR2 SVGIG (reference sequence). J was trimmed by 5 bases and V by 1 base; bases with no gene match: 3. The CDR3 is CAWSARLAGDTQYF. Written as DNA, the CDR3 is TGTGCCTGGAGTGCGAGACTAGCGGGAGATACGCAGTATTTT.

The rearrangement links TRBV30 to TRBJ1-1; 8 bases align to TRBD1. The CDR3 is 12 residues long. The germline gives CDR1 GTSNPN, CDR2 SVGIG (reference sequence). The CDR3 reads CACDRGGTEAFF. For the CDR3, the DNA is TGTGCTTGCGACAGGGGAGGAACTGAAGCTTTCTTT.

This clone was picked up a small number of times. The CDR3 coding sequence is TGTGCCTGGAAGGGACAGGGGACCGGGGAGCTGTTTTTT. It is translated as CAWKGQGTGELFF. The chain has TRBV30 and TRBJ2-2; 10 bases agree with TRBD1. The germline CDR1 and CDR2 sequences are GTSNPN and SVGIG (reference sequence). Trimming took 4 bases from V and 5 from J; bases not matched to a gene: 1. The CDR3 covers 13 residues.

V gene TRBV27 combines with J gene TRBJ2-3; TRBD2 is a possible D gene (5 bases). Germline values: CDR1 MNHEY, CDR2 SMNVEV (reference sequence). V shed 6 bases and J shed 0 bases, with 13 bases lying between them. The CDR3 has 15 residues. CDR3 bases: TGTGCCAGCAGGCGGACGAGGGTCAGCACAGATACGCAGTATTTT. This codes for CASRRTRVSTDTQYF.

This clone was seen more than once but under ten times. The V call is TRBV18, the J call TRBJ1-4, with TRBD1 as a possible D gene (5 bases). The CDR3 contains 14 residues. The germline gives CDR1 KGHSH, CDR2 LQKENI. V lost 1 base and J lost 7, with 10 bases in between. CDR3 in DNA: TGTGCCAGCTCACCACAGCAGGGCGGTGAAAAACTGTTTTTT. As protein: CASSPQQGGEKLFF.

The V gene is TRBV7-9, the J gene TRBJ2-5, with 13 bases aligning to TRBD2. Trimming took 5 bases from V and 2 from J; bases not matched to a gene: 8. CDR1 is SEHNR and CDR2 is FQNEAQ in the germline V gene (reference sequence). The CDR3 has 17 residues. The CDR3 spells CASSAPGLAGSQETQYF. CDR3 in DNA: TGTGCCAGCAGCGCCCCGGGACTAGCGGGGAGTCAAGAGACCCAGTACTTC. Combining the CDR3 with reference TRBV7-9 and TRBJ2-5 gives the whole variable domain DTGVSQNPRHKITKRGQNVTFRCDPISEHNRLYWYRQTLGQGPEFLTYFQNEAQLEKSRLLSDRFSAERPKGSFSTLEIQRTEQGDSAMYLCASSAPGLAGSQETQYFGPGTRLLVL.

This sequence joins TRBV13 and TRBJ1-2; the D gene is possibly TRBD1 (5 bases). The CDR3 loop spans 18 amino acids. Trimming removed 4 bases at V and 4 bases at J, with 25 bases between. Germline V gene lookup returns CDR1 PRHDT and CDR2 FYEKMQ (reference sequence). This CDR3 reads CASSYRPQTRAPSYGYTF. The CDR3 bases are TGTGCCAGCAGCTACCGGCCACAAACCAGGGCCCCTAGCTATGGCTACACCTTC.

This clone has more than one count but fewer than ten. The V call is TRBV7-9, the J call TRBJ2-2; TRBD2 aligns across 8 bases. The CDR3 covers 15 residues. Unmatched junction bases numbered 5, after V lost 3 bases and J lost 5 bases. The germline CDR1 and CDR2 sequences are SEHNR and FQNEAQ (reference sequence). The DNA of the CDR3 is TGTGCCAGCAGCTTCGGGACTAGTCAAACCGGGGAGCTGTTTTTT. Translating gives CASSFGTSQTGELFF. Looking up the rest from reference TRBV7-9 and TRBJ2-2 gives the full variable domain: DTGVSQNPRHKITKRGQNVTFRCDPISEHNRLYWYRQTLGQGPEFLTYFQNEAQLEKSRLLSDRFSAERPKGSFSTLEIQRTEQGDSAMYLCASSFGTSQTGELFFGEGSRLTVL.

Worth noting for this clone: The sample carries other DNA sequences with the same CDR3. The gene calls are TRBV11-2 and TRBJ2-1; 8 bases agree with TRBD2. The CDR3 runs 14 residues. V shed 2 bases, J shed 4 bases, and the junction held 1 base outside the gene matches. CDR1 SGHAT and CDR2 FQNNGV come from the germline V gene. CDR3 amino acids: CASSLTSGYNEQFF. The CDR3 DNA sequence: TGTGCCAGCAGCTTAACTAGCGGTTACAATGAGCAGTTCTTC.

The chain couples TRBV11-2 to TRBJ2-6, with 8 bases that match TRBD1. The CDR3 contains 19 residues. V was clipped by 7 bases and J by 0 bases; unmatched bases: 14. Germline V lookup: CDR1 SGHAT, CDR2 FQNNGV. The CDR3 nucleotides are TGTGCCAGCACCGCTCCCGTGGGGACAGGATTCTCTGGGGCCAACGTCCTGACTTTC. Protein product: CASTAPVGTGFSGANVLTF.

V is TRBV29-1 and J is TRBJ1-1; TRBD1 aligns across 7 bases. The germline V gene has CDR1 SQVTM and CDR2 ANQGSEA. This CDR3 is 14 amino acids long. With 5 bases clipped from V and 1 base from J, the junction kept 7 bases outside the gene matches. CDR3 in amino acids: CSVQGQRQNTEAFF. CDR3 sequence (DNA): TGCAGCGTTCAGGGACAGCGGCAGAACACTGAAGCTTTCTTT.

This clone was observed a few times. The V gene is TRBV4-2, the J gene TRBJ1-5, with D possibly matching TRBD1 (5 bases). This CDR3 comprises 16 residues. The germline V gene encodes CDR1 LGHNA and CDR2 YNFKEQ. Trimming stripped 1 base from V and 7 bases from J, with 17 bases between. CDR3 nucleotide sequence: TGTGCCAGCAGCCAAGGACAGAGCTCCGGCCGGCAGCCCCAGCATTTT. Translation: CASSQGQSSGRQPQHF.

This clone was detected a few times. The rearrangement joins TRBV5-1 to TRBJ2-5, with 13 positions matching TRBD2. CDR1 and CDR2 from the germline V gene are SGHRS and YFSETQ. After removal of 4 bases from V and 3 bases from J, the junction contained 6 bases not matched to a gene. The CDR3 extends over 16 amino acids. The CDR3 nucleotides read TGCGCCAGCAGCCCGACTAGCGGGGGGATAGAAGAGACCCAGTACTTC. Amino acids: CASSPTSGGIEETQYF.

This rearrangement joins TRBV9 to TRBJ1-1; D ambiguous. Per the germline V gene, CDR1 is SGDLS and CDR2 is YYNGEE. The CDR3 consists of 14 residues. V was shortened by 4 bases and J by 5 bases, with 15 bases between the two germline ends. The CDR3 region is CASSPTSAATEAFF. CDR3 in DNA: TGTGCCAGCAGCCCCACCAGCGCAGCTACTGAAGCTTTCTTT.